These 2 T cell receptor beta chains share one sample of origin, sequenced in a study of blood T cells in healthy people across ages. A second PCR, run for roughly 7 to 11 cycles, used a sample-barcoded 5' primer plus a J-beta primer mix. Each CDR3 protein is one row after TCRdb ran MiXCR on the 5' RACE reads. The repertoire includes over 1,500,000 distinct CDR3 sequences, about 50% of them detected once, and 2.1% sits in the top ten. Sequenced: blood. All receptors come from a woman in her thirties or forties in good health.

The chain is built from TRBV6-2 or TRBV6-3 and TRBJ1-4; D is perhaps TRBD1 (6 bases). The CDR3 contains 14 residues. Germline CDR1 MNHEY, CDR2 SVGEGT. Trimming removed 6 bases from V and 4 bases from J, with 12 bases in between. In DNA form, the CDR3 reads TGTGCCAGCAGAATGACAGGCGTTAATGAAAAACTGTTTTTT. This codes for CASRMTGVNEKLFF.

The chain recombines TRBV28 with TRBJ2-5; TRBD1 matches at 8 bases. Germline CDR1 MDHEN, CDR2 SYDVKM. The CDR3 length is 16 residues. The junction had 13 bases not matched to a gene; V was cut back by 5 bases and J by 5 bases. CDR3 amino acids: CASSLYSGGVEETQYF. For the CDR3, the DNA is TGTGCCAGCAGTCTATACTCAGGGGGCGTGGAGGAGACCCAGTACTTC.